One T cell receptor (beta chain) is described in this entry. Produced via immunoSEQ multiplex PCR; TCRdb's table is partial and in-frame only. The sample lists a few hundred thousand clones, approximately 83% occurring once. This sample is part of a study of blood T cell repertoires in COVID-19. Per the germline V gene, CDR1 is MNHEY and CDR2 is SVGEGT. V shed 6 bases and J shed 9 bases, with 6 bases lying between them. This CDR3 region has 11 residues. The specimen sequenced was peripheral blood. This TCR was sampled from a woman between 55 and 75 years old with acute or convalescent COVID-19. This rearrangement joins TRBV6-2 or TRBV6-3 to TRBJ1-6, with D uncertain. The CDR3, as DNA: TGTGCCAGCAGCACGGGTTCACCCCTCCACTTT. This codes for CASSTGSPLHF.